This is a list of T cell receptor beta chains from one sample in a study of blood T cell repertoires in COVID-19. The data were produced by immunoSEQ multiplex PCR, yet TCRdb's version contains in-frame clones alone and is incomplete. The sample lists under 300,000 clones; 84% were seen once. The sample consisted of peripheral blood. These receptors came from a woman in her 40s who had recovered from COVID-19. Each CDR3 is given with its conserved first and last residue. D genes are given only for firm matches. For some rows the clone size is stated as once, few or many, or as a class when expanded; others skip it.

>-|TRBV6-5|once|TRBJ1-4
CASSYSASGNEKLFF
TGTGCCAGCAGTTACTCGGCCAGCGGGAATGAAAAACTGTTTTTT
>-|TRBV30|-|TRBJ1-2
CAWSVLQGGYTF
TGTGCCTGGAGTGTACTTCAGGGTGGCTACACCTTC
>-|TRBV7-2|-|TRBJ1-5
CASSLLLTDRYQPQHF
TGTGCCAGCAGCTTATTATTAACCGACAGGTATCAGCCCCAGCATTTT
>-|TRBV12-3/TRBV12-4|-|TRBJ1-2
CASSYPGLDGYTF
TGTGCCAGCAGTTACCCGGGTTTGGATGGCTACACCTTC
>-|TRBV28|once|TRBJ1-1
CASSSQGPLNTEAFF
TGTGCCAGCAGTTCTCAGGGGCCCCTGAACACTGAAGCTTTCTTT
>TRBD1|TRBV6-4|few|TRBJ2-1
CASSLGQGGGDEQFF
TGTGCCAGCAGTCTCGGACAGGGGGGTGGTGATGAGCAGTTCTTC
>-|TRBV4-2|few|TRBJ1-5
CASAGLGEDQPQHF
TGTGCCAGCGCGGGACTCGGGGAGGATCAGCCCCAGCATTTT
>TRBD1|TRBV19|-|TRBJ1-5
CASHRTGGAGYQPQHF
TGTGCCAGCCATCGGACAGGGGGAGCGGGGTATCAGCCCCAGCATTTT
>-|TRBV25-1|-|TRBJ2-2
CASSAPNTGELFF
TGTGCCAGCAGTGCTCCGAACACCGGGGAGCTGTTTTTT
>TRBD1|TRBV28|-|TRBJ2-7
CASGLTGGPGAQYF
TGTGCCAGTGGACTCACAGGGGGACCTGGGGCGCAGTACTTC
>-|TRBV10-3|-|TRBJ2-5
CAISESGGGPQETQYF
TGTGCCATCAGTGAGTCTGGGGGGGGCCCTCAAGAGACCCAGTACTTC
>TRBD1|TRBV19|-|TRBJ1-5
CASSRGQGAARYQHF
TGTGCCAGTAGTCGGGGACAGGGGGCTGCGAGGTACCAGCATTTT
>TRBD1|TRBV28|-|TRBJ1-5
CASSFPMDRGFHSNQPQHF
TGTGCCAGCAGTTTTCCCATGGACAGGGGATTTCATAGCAATCAGCCCCAGCATTTT
>-|TRBV5-5|-|TRBJ2-5
CASSLKLGSETQYF
TGTGCCAGCAGCTTGAAACTGGGCTCTGAGACCCAGTACTTC
>-|TRBV29-1|-|TRBJ2-7
CSVGGWGREQYF
TGCAGCGTTGGAGGTTGGGGGAGGGAGCAGTACTTC
>-|TRBV28|-|TRBJ1-5
CASSSWKEGQPQHF
TGTGCCAGCAGTTCCTGGAAGGAGGGTCAGCCCCAGCATTTT
>-|TRBV11-2|-|TRBJ1-2
CASSLTRRGAGGYTF
TGTGCCAGCAGCCTAACCCGGCGGGGAGCCGGTGGCTACACCTTC
>-|TRBV12-3/TRBV12-4|-|TRBJ1-4
CASSWQVNEKLFF
TGTGCCAGCAGTTGGCAGGTTAATGAAAAACTGTTTTTT
>TRBD1|TRBV7-9|-|TRBJ2-1
CASSPKDRGFYNEQFF
TGTGCCAGCAGCCCAAAGGACAGGGGATTCTACAATGAGCAGTTCTTC
>-|TRBV6-5|-|TRBJ1-1
CASSYWRNTEAFF
TGTGCCAGCAGTTACTGGAGAAACACTGAAGCTTTCTTT
>-|TRBV11-3|-|TRBJ2-1
CASSLESGEQFF
TGTGCCAGCAGCTTAGAGTCGGGTGAGCAGTTCTTC
>TRBD2|TRBV7-3|-|TRBJ2-3
CASSLTPFSGETDTQYF
TGTGCCAGCAGCTTAACCCCGTTTAGCGGGGAGACGGATACGCAGTATTTT
>TRBD1|TRBV2|-|TRBJ2-7
CASRLTGNSYEQYF
TGTGCCAGCAGGTTGACAGGGAACTCCTACGAGCAGTACTTC
>TRBD1|TRBV24-1|-|TRBJ2-7
CATSDPSTGAYEQYF
TGTGCCACCAGTGATCCTTCGACAGGGGCCTACGAGCAGTACTTC
>-|TRBV4-2|-|TRBJ1-1
CASSQGGWDTEAFF
TGTGCCAGCAGCCAAGGAGGGTGGGACACTGAAGCTTTCTTT